One and the same sample provided the 7 T cell receptor beta chains below, sequenced in a study of T cell responses to AZD1222 COVID-19 vaccine. Profiling relied on immunoSEQ multiplex PCR, and the TCRdb table lists in-frame clones only, not all of them. Found here are under 95,000 clones, 90% of them singletons; the top ten hold around 3%. The sample in question was peripheral blood, obtained on day 0 of AZD1222 vaccination. All receptors derive from an adult in good health.

The genes are TRBV4-1 and TRBJ1-5; TRBD1 matches at 7 bases. The CDR3 is 15 residues long. The J segment lost 3 bases and the V segment lost 1 base, leaving 3 bases of the junction unmatched. Germline lookup yields CDR1 MGHRA and CDR2 YSYEKL. The CDR3 region has the DNA TGCGCCAGCAGCCAAGGAGACAGGGACAATCAGCCCCAGCATTTT. Its translation: CASSQGDRDNQPQHF.

The chain recombines TRBV7-9 with TRBJ2-7; D is ambiguous. The CDR3 is 12 amino acids. CDR1 is SEHNR and CDR2 is FQNEAQ in the germline V gene (reference sequence). The V end was cut by 5 bases, the J end by 4 bases, with 9 bases between. The CDR3 loop is CASSPESYEQYF. The CDR3 DNA is TGTGCCAGCAGCCCAGAGTCGTACGAGCAGTACTTC.

The sample holds one count of this clone. This rearrangement joins TRBV4-1 to TRBJ1-2, with 9 bases lining up with TRBD1. This CDR3 has 14 residues. V lost 1 base, J lost 4 bases, and 1 base stayed unmatched. Germline loops: CDR1 MGHRA, CDR2 YSYEKL. This chain's CDR3 is CASSQGTGVYGYTF. Here the CDR3 DNA reads TGCGCCAGCAGCCAAGGGACAGGGGTCTATGGCTACACCTTC.

The V gene is TRBV11-2, the J gene TRBJ1-2; possible D gene TRBD1, 5 bases. V gave up 4 bases and J gave up 6 bases, with 24 bases separating them. The germline CDR1 and CDR2 sequences are SGHAT and FQNNGV. This CDR3 spans 17 amino acids. The CDR3, as DNA: TGTGCCAGCAGCTCCTCGGGCGTACAGGTGTTGGGGGATGGCTACACCTTC. Translating it yields CASSSSGVQVLGDGYTF.

The chain couples TRBV28 to TRBJ1-1; D not certain. Trimming left V 0 bases short and J 1 base short, with 9 bases between. The CDR3 contains 15 residues. CDR1 and CDR2 (germline): MDHEN, SYDVKM. The CDR3 is CASSLWTKANTEAFF. The CDR3 nucleotides are TGTGCCAGCAGTTTATGGACGAAAGCGAACACTGAAGCTTTCTTT.

V and J are TRBV6-5 and TRBJ2-7; 9 positions match TRBD1. Germline loops: CDR1 MNHEY, CDR2 SVGAGI. Trimming removed 5 bases from V and 2 bases from J; junction bases left unmatched: 7. The CDR3 sequence is 15 residues long. This chain's CDR3 is CASSPGTGQTYEQYF. The CDR3 nucleotides are TGTGCCAGCAGTCCTGGGACAGGGCAAACCTACGAGCAGTACTTC.

This clone came up once. V is TRBV5-4 and J is TRBJ1-1; D gene ambiguous. Trimming pared 5 bases from V and 1 base from J, leaving 9 bases between. Germline V gene sequence: CDR1 SGHNT, CDR2 YYREEE (reference sequence). The length of the CDR3 is 13 residues. As DNA, the CDR3 is TGTGCCAGCAGTGAAGTCTCGAACACTGAAGCTTTCTTT. It is translated as CASSEVSNTEAFF.